These 32 T cell receptor beta chains share one sample of origin, sequenced in a study of T-cell memory formation after mild COVID-19. Each CDR3 protein is one row after TCRdb ran MiXCR on the 5' RACE reads. The sample includes more than 250,000 distinct CDR3 sequences, under 20% seen only once; the top ten take approximately 25%. Sequenced sample: PBMCs or a T cell subset sorted from them (not recorded which). These receptors originate from a man younger than 35 who had mild COVID-19 (a few samples of this study predate the infection). Cell type and time point are not known.

The chain uses TRBV6-5 and TRBJ2-2; D is perhaps TRBD1 (6 bases). Trimming removed 10 bases from V and 4 bases from J, with 16 bases in between. The germline V gene encodes CDR1 MNHEY and CDR2 SVGAGI. The CDR3 has 14 residues. The CDR3 sequence: CATLRGTSTGELFF. The CDR3 nucleotides read TGTGCCACCCTTAGGGGGACGAGCACCGGGGAGCTGTTTTTT.

This clonotype has only a few counts. J is TRBJ2-2 and V is TRBV10-1, with D unclear. Germline lookup yields CDR1 WNHNN and CDR2 SYGVQD (reference sequence). Trimming removed 5 bases at V and 2 bases at J, with 9 bases between. The CDR3 consists of 14 residues. The CDR3 protein is CASSSGYNTGELFF. CDR3 coding DNA: TGCGCCAGCAGTTCAGGATATAACACCGGGGAGCTGTTTTTT.

The chain links TRBV5-1 to TRBJ2-5; 7 bases line up with TRBD2. CDR3 size: 15 residues. The J segment lost 2 bases and the V segment lost 6 bases, leaving 10 bases of the junction unmatched. Germline CDR1 SGHRS, CDR2 YFSETQ. The CDR3 nucleotides read TGCGCCAGCACCTTAGTGGCGGGGGTACAAGAGACCCAGTACTTC. This sequence encodes CASTLVAGVQETQYF.

The chain recombines TRBV6-5 with TRBJ2-7; D is unresolved. The ends were cut back, 2 bases at V and 5 bases at J, with 10 bases in the middle. Germline loops: CDR1 MNHEY, CDR2 SVGAGI. This CDR3 contains 13 residues. The CDR3 protein is CASSYLGRNEQYV. CDR3 nucleotide sequence: TGTGCCAGCAGTTACCTCGGCAGGAACGAGCAGTACGTC.

This clonotype came up a few times. The V and J genes are TRBV12-3 or TRBV12-4 and TRBJ1-2, with 8 bases that match TRBD1. The CDR3 is 14 residues long. V was pared by 6 bases and J by 8 bases, with 11 bases of the junction left unmatched. The CDR3 region is CASRHPDRAWGYTF. CDR3 nucleotide sequence: TGTGCCAGCAGGCACCCGGACAGGGCATGGGGCTACACCTTC.

This clonotype was picked up a small number of times. V and J are TRBV6-2 or TRBV6-3 and TRBJ2-1; 9 nucleotides align to TRBD1. Germline CDR1 MNHEY, CDR2 SVGEGT. The CDR3 contains 16 residues. V lost 5 bases to trimming and J lost 5 bases; unmatched junction nucleotides: 10. This CDR3 reads CASSPRDRVLHNEQFF. As DNA, the CDR3 is TGTGCCAGCAGTCCCCGGGACAGGGTTTTACACAATGAGCAGTTCTTC.

V gene TRBV2 combines with J gene TRBJ2-1; 15 bases agree with TRBD2. V was pared by 6 bases and J by 4 bases, with 10 bases of the junction left unmatched. This CDR3 spans 18 amino acids. Germline lookup yields CDR1 SNHLY and CDR2 FYNNEI. CDR3 in DNA: TGTGCCAGCAGGGGACTAGCGGGGGGCCCCTCCAAATACAATGAGCAGTTCTTC. Amino acid sequence: CASRGLAGGPSKYNEQFF. The whole variable domain, filled in from reference TRBV2 and TRBJ2-1, reads EPEVTQTPSHQVTQMGQEVILRCVPISNHLYFYWYRQILGQKVEFLVSFYNNEISEKSEIFDDQFSVERPDGSNFTLKIRSTKLEDSAMYFCASRGLAGGPSKYNEQFFGPGTRLTVL.

This clonotype was picked up many times. This chain uses TRBV24-1 with TRBJ2-1; 10 nucleotides agree with TRBD2. The CDR3 runs 20 residues. Germline V gene lookup returns CDR1 KGHDR and CDR2 SFDVKD. V shed 4 bases and J 0 bases; nucleotides not matched to a gene: 14. The CDR3 nucleotides are TGTGCCACCAGTGACACATCCGCTAGCGGGGGCCTAAGCTCCTACAATGAGCAGTTCTTC. Protein product: CATSDTSASGGLSSYNEQFF.

This clonotype was detected ten times or more. The chain recombines TRBV5-1 with TRBJ2-1; tentative D call: TRBD1 (6 bases). The V gene lost 2 bases and the J gene lost 5 bases, with 11 bases spanning the gap. Germline V gene data show CDR1 as SGHRS and CDR2 as YFSETQ. CDR3 length equals 14 residues. This chain's CDR3 is CASSFLQGNNEQFF. CDR3 DNA sequence: TGCGCCAGCAGCTTTCTACAGGGTAACAATGAGCAGTTCTTC.

The chain is built from TRBV12-3 or TRBV12-4 and TRBJ2-7; weak D call: TRBD1 (6 bases). The CDR3 is 13 amino acids. V was cut by 6 bases and J by 6 bases, with 15 bases left in between. In DNA, the CDR3 is TGTGCCAGCAGGTCGCACAGGGAAGGCGAGCAGTACTTC. Its protein is CASRSHREGEQYF.

This clonotype has more than one count but fewer than ten. The chain employs TRBV6-5 and TRBJ1-6; 8 bases align to TRBD1. Looked up from germline, CDR1 is MNHEY and CDR2 is SVGAGI. J was trimmed by 1 base and V by 2 bases; bases with no gene match: 7. This CDR3 is built from 18 residues. CDR3 DNA sequence: TGTGCCAGCAGTTACCTGGACAGGGTTCGGTCCTATAATTCACCCCTCCACTTT. Protein product: CASSYLDRVRSYNSPLHF.

This clonotype was detected a few times. The chain has TRBV6-6 and TRBJ2-2, with D possibly being TRBD2 (6 bases). This CDR3 is built from 12 residues. CDR1 is MNHNY, CDR2 SVGAGI, per germline (reference sequence). V shed 5 bases and J shed 5 bases, with 6 bases lying between them. This CDR3 is CASSSGTGELFF. The CDR3 DNA reads TGTGCCAGCAGTAGCGGGACCGGGGAGCTGTTTTTT.

Only a few counts were recorded for this clonotype. This chain uses TRBV4-3 with TRBJ2-7, with D hard to call. Trimming took 0 bases from V and 4 from J, leaving 7 bases between them. The CDR3 runs to 13 residues. Germline assignment: CDR1 LGHNA and CDR2 YSLEER. The CDR3 nucleotides are TGCGCCAGCAGCCAAGACTTAAATTACGAGCAGTACTTC. This sequence encodes CASSQDLNYEQYF.

A few counts support this clonotype. The chain uses TRBV4-3 and TRBJ1-5, with TRBD1 matching 10 bases. V trimming: 3 bases; J trimming: 7 bases; junction bases outside the gene matches: 9. This CDR3 contains 16 residues. Looked up from germline, CDR1 is LGHNA and CDR2 is YSLEER. CDR3 DNA sequence: TGCGCCAGCAGCCAGGACGGGACAGGGGAGAACCAGCCCCAGCATTTT. Translation: CASSQDGTGENQPQHF.

The sample holds many counts of this clonotype. An end of the junction differs from the germline gene, which may be a read error. The V and J genes are TRBV7-2 and TRBJ2-1, with 7 nucleotides matching TRBD2. The germline V gene has CDR1 SGHTA and CDR2 FQGNSA. This CDR3 is 13 amino acids long. The DNA for the CDR3 is TGTGCCAGCAGTCTTCAGGGAGGGGACTCCTCGAGCTTC. This sequence encodes CASSLQGGDSSSF.

At least ten counts were recorded for this clonotype. This sequence joins TRBV7-9 and TRBJ2-5; D is ambiguous. There are 13 residues in the CDR3. V was pared by 3 bases and J by 4 bases, with 9 bases between. Per the germline V gene, CDR1 is SEHNR and CDR2 is FQNEAQ (reference sequence). CDR3 sequence (DNA): TGTGCCAGCAGCTTGGTAGCCCGAGAGACCCAGTACTTC. Translating gives CASSLVARETQYF.

The chain combines TRBV6-5 with TRBJ2-3; D is perhaps TRBD1 (6 bases). Looked up from germline, CDR1 is MNHEY and CDR2 is SVGAGI. Trimming shortened V by 2 bases and J by 6 bases, and 9 bases separated the two germline ends. This CDR3 spans 13 amino acids. The CDR3 coding sequence is TGTGCCAGCAGTTACGTTCAGGGGGATACGCAGTATTTT. Its protein is CASSYVQGDTQYF.

This clonotype occurred a few times. This chain connects TRBV29-1 to TRBJ2-6; 8 bases fit TRBD1. V gave up 6 bases and J gave up 4 bases; unmatched junction bases: 14. Germline V gene data show CDR1 as SQVTM and CDR2 as ANQGSEA. CDR3 length: 17 residues. Here the CDR3 DNA reads TGCAGCGTCCGATCCGGGACAGGCCTTCGAGGGGCCAACGTCCTGACTTTC. Translated, it gives CSVRSGTGLRGANVLTF.

V gene TRBV21-1 combines with J gene TRBJ2-3; the table's D call, TRBD2, has no DNA check behind it. TRBV21-1 constitutes a pseudogene. This CDR3 has 14 residues. The CDR3 loop reads CASSFRPSWNTQYF. The CDR3 DNA reads as TGTGCCAGCAGCTTCCGCCCTAGCTGGAATACGCAGTATTTT.

This clonotype was seen repeatedly, ten times or more. V and J are TRBV4-3 and TRBJ2-2; 11 nucleotides match TRBD2. This CDR3 comprises 18 residues. The germline gives CDR1 LGHNA, CDR2 YSLEER. Unmatched junction bases numbered 12, after V lost 2 bases and J lost 7 bases. CDR3 in amino acids: CASSQITGTSGGGGELFF. CDR3 in DNA: TGCGCCAGCAGCCAAATTACTGGGACTAGCGGCGGTGGCGGGGAGCTGTTTTTT.

This clonotype was counted between two and nine times. The chain recombines TRBV5-1 with TRBJ2-6; D not certain. The CDR3 loop spans 13 amino acids. Per the germline V gene, CDR1 is SGHRS and CDR2 is YFSETQ. Trimming shortened V by 0 bases and J by 6 bases, and 4 bases separated the two germline ends. DNA of the CDR3: TGCGCCAGCAGCTTGGGCCAGGCCAACGTCCTGACTTTC. Amino acids: CASSLGQANVLTF. Drawing the rest from reference TRBV5-1 and TRBJ2-6, the complete variable domain is KAGVTQTPRYLIKTRGQQVTLSCSPISGHRSVSWYQQTPGQGLQFLFEYFSETQRNKGNFPGRFSGRQFSNSRSEMNVSTLELGDSALYLCASSLGQANVLTFGAGSRLTVL.

A few counts support this clonotype. The chain links TRBV7-8 to TRBJ1-3; 10 bases are shared with TRBD1. The CDR3 sequence is 16 residues long. The germline gives CDR1 SGHVS, CDR2 FQNEAQ. V was clipped by 3 bases and J by 0 bases; unmatched bases: 2. DNA of the CDR3: TGTGCCAGCAGCTTGGGACAGGGGAACTCTGGAAACACCATATATTTT. Translated: CASSLGQGNSGNTIYF.

The chain employs TRBV7-9 and TRBJ1-1, with TRBD1 as a possible D gene (5 bases). The CDR3 runs to 14 residues. CDR1 is SEHNR and CDR2 is FQNEAQ in the germline V gene (reference sequence). Trimming stripped 2 bases from V and 0 bases from J, with 7 bases between. The CDR3, as DNA: TGTGCCAGCAGCTTACTGACAGTGAACACTGAAGCTTTCTTT. Protein: CASSLLTVNTEAFF.

Only a few counts were recorded for this clonotype. The rearrangement links TRBV11-2 to TRBJ2-1; D remains unclear. Deletions cut 1 base from V and 9 bases from J, with 7 bases between. The CDR3 is 12 residues long. CDR1 and CDR2 from the germline V gene are SGHAT and FQNNGV. DNA for the CDR3: TGTGCCAGCAGCTTAGGGGCCGCTGAGCAGTTCTTC. The encoded protein is CASSLGAAEQFF.

The chain is built from TRBV5-1 and TRBJ2-7; 8 bases align to TRBD1. The CDR3 runs to 14 residues. The V and J ends lost 0 bases and 7 bases, in that order; junction bases with no gene match: 6. In germline, CDR1 is SGHRS, CDR2 YFSETQ. The CDR3 reads CASSLGTGFREQYF. In nucleotides, the CDR3 is TGCGCCAGCAGCTTGGGGACAGGGTTTAGGGAGCAGTACTTC.

This clonotype was observed a few times. The chain is built from TRBV7-9 and TRBJ1-5; perhaps TRBD1 as D (6 bases). Trimming left V 6 bases short and J 5 bases short, with 14 bases between. From germline, CDR1 is SEHNR and CDR2 FQNEAQ (reference sequence). The CDR3 spans 14 residues. The DNA of the CDR3 is TGTGCCAGCAGTCCTGGGGCAGGGGATCAGCCCCAGCATTTT. Protein: CASSPGAGDQPQHF.

This clonotype has just a few counts. This rearrangement joins TRBV20-1 to TRBJ2-5, with 8 bases identical to TRBD1. Losses at the gene ends were 3 bases for V and 5 bases for J; bases not matched to a gene: 8. In germline, CDR1 is DFQATT, CDR2 SNEGSKA (reference sequence). The CDR3 extends over 14 amino acids. CDR3 loop: CSASQQGVDETQYF. For the CDR3, the DNA is TGCAGTGCTAGTCAACAGGGGGTTGATGAGACCCAGTACTTC.

This clonotype was counted between two and nine times. This chain links TRBV5-1 with TRBJ1-6; TRBD1 aligns across 11 bases. The V and J ends lost 4 bases and 7 bases, in that order; junction bases with no gene match: 4. The CDR3 runs 15 residues. CDR1 and CDR2 from the germline V gene are SGHRS and YFSETQ. The CDR3 loop reads CASSLDRGLNSPLHF. The DNA of the CDR3 is TGCGCCAGCAGCCTGGACAGGGGGCTGAATTCACCCCTCCACTTT.

This clonotype turned up a few times. V and J are TRBV4-3 and TRBJ1-4; no firm D call. This CDR3 is built from 13 residues. The germline gives CDR1 LGHNA, CDR2 YSLEER. The V end was cut by 3 bases, the J end by 5 bases, with 7 bases between. The CDR3 DNA sequence: TGCGCCAGCAGCCACCCGTTAAATGAAAAACTGTTTTTT. Residues: CASSHPLNEKLFF.

The chain combines TRBV4-1 with TRBJ2-1; 11 positions agree with TRBD2. V dropped 5 bases and J dropped 9; count of bases not matched to a gene: 6. Germline V gene data show CDR1 as MGHRA and CDR2 as YSYEKL. The CDR3 extends over 14 amino acids. CDR3 nucleotide sequence: TGCGCCAGCAGCATTAGCGGGGGGGCCCTTGAGCAGTTCTTC. The encoded protein is CASSISGGALEQFF.

The genes are TRBV27 and TRBJ1-5; D is perhaps TRBD1 (6 bases). The CDR3 has 14 amino acids. CDR1 and CDR2 (germline): MNHEY, SMNVEV (reference sequence). V was shortened by 7 bases and J by 4 bases, with 14 bases between the two germline ends. CDR3 DNA sequence: TGTGCCAGCACCCAGCTAGGGGGGAATCAGCCCCAGCATTTT. Translation gives CASTQLGGNQPQHF.

Only a few counts were recorded for this clonotype. The chain is built from TRBV6-1 and TRBJ2-3, with D possibly TRBD1 on 5 matching bases. This CDR3 region has 15 residues. CDR1 MNHNS and CDR2 SASEGT come from the germline V gene. The V end lost 2 bases, the J end lost 1 base, and 10 bases lay between the germline ends. The CDR3 loop reads CASSERAGRTDTQYF. CDR3 nucleotide sequence: TGTGCCAGCAGTGAAAGGGCAGGGCGCACAGATACGCAGTATTTT.